One T cell receptor (beta chain) is described in this entry. It lacks a known antigen. No base qualities exist here, and no much larger clone lies one base off it. The data are from a study of blood T cell repertoires in COVID-19 (dated by TCRdb to between 2020 and 2021). About the investigation overall: The collaborator samples originated in the United States, Italy and Spain and spanned the acute and convalescent phases of COVID-19. The dataset comprised deeply sampled blood TCRbeta repertoires from subjects exposed to, actively infected with, or recovered from COVID-19. Where HLA class I and class II types were available, the types were taken from metadata supplied by the sample provider, not from assay-based typing. Samples were obtained from the ongoing ImmuneRACE study (first 160 participants) and from about 1,300 subjects provided by 6 global collaborators. The repertoires were released in a freely available public database meant as a resource for research on the immune response to SARS-CoV-2. Sample metadata almost always included a de-identified subject ID, COVID-19 status, age in years and sex. The material from the prospective study consisted of cDNA or gDNA derived from T cells, B-cell-depleted T cells, or PBMCs. The investigation overall reported the following: Clinical and demographic metadata were provided uncurated, with the amount varying by source and participant.

The germline V gene encodes CDR1 MNHNY and CDR2 SVGAGI (reference sequence). Measured from the cysteine to the phenylalanine, the CDR3 is 14 residues long. Solely the CDR3 DNA is kept, with 42 bases framed from the first base. Unmatched junction bases come to 9, with V trimmed by 5 bases and J by 7 bases. The collaborating institutions used their own protocols to collect whole blood in K2EDTA tubes. Collaborator samples were shipped for TCRbeta analysis as frozen whole blood, isolated PBMCs, or DNA extracted from either sample type. The immunoSEQ Assay, a bias-controlled multiplex PCR, was used to amplify TCRbeta CDR3 regions from genomic DNA. On the study's bioinformatics: The number of nucleated cells in each sample was estimated by amplification of reference gene primers within the assay. To quantify the absolute abundance of each unique TCRbeta CDR3 rearrangement, sequence reads were collapsed and filtered. For each sample, productive Simpson clonality was calculated by taking the square root of Simpson's diversity index across productive rearrangements. What TCRdb holds here is the immuneACCESS table cut down to in-frame rearrangements. Part of the clones is not present; checked against another copy, under half of the missing clones reflect an unresolved V gene, and the others are unexplained. For V, J and clone size, that table is used; D and trimming come from the DNA. The sample profile shows about 150,000 clones; 87% of them were found once. Together, the top ten hold more than 0.8% of the sample.

The sequenced sample consisted of peripheral blood. The source of this sequence is a woman in her fifties or sixties with acute or convalescent COVID-19. Recombination linked TRBV6-6 to TRBJ2-7; the junction holds 9 bases that match TRBD1. The sequence in DNA is TGTGCCAGCAGTGGACGGACAGGGGATTGGGAGCAGTACTTC. Its translation is CASSGRTGDWEQYF.